This T cell receptor (beta chain) stems from a study of T cell repertoires in cytomegalovirus infection. Study context: Public TCR beta signatures provided an indication of both CMV infection and a matching HLA type.

Germline CDR1 and CDR2: SGHDN and FVKESK. Trimming stripped 6 bases from V and 2 bases from J, with 7 bases between. The CDR3 has 13 amino acids. Study-level results: The ex vivo response was dominated by HLA-C-restricted CMV-specific TCR beta clonotypes.

Comment on this clonotype: Its cognate antigen is unknown.

TCRdb fed the reads into MiXCR, producing one record per CDR3 protein. The data hold some 900,000 distinct CDR3 sequences, with about 30% observed a single time. Sequenced material: cultured CD8+ T cells from PBMCs, taken from culture after CMV antigen stimulation. The receptor was derived from a human donor in good health (CMV status not recorded). Some clones in this sample may be carry-over from other donors' samples. This chain links TRBV14 with TRBJ2-2, with no clear D. DNA of the CDR3: TGTGCCAGCAGGATATTAAACACCGGGGAGCTGTTTTTT. It codes for CASRILNTGELFF.